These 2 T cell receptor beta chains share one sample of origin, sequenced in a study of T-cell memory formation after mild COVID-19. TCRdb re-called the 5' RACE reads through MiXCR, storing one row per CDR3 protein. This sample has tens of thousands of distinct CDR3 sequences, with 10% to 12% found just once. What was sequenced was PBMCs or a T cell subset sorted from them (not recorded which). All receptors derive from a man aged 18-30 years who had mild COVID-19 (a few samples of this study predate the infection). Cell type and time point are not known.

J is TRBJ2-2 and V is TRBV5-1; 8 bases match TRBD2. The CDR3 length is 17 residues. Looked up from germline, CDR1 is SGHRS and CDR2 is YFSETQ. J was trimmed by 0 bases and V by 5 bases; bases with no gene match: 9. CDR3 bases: TGCGCCAGCAGTAAGCGAGCGGGGGTACCGAACACCGGGGAGCTGTTTTTT. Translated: CASSKRAGVPNTGELFF. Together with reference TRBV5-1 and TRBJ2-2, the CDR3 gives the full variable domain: KAGVTQTPRYLIKTRGQQVTLSCSPISGHRSVSWYQQTPGQGLQFLFEYFSETQRNKGNFPGRFSGRQFSNSRSEMNVSTLELGDSALYLCASSKRAGVPNTGELFFGEGSRLTVL.

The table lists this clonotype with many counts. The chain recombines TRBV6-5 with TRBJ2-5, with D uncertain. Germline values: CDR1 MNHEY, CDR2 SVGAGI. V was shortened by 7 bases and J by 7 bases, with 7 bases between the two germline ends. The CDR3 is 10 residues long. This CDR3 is CASTFMTQYF. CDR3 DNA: TGTGCCAGCACCTTCATGACCCAGTACTTC.